The entry below describes one TCR beta chain. Its antigen is currently unknown. The assay was immunoSEQ multiplex PCR, and TCRdb's table has in-frame clones only and misses some. The sample records about 180,000 clones, around 94% being singletons. CDR1 is SGHNT and CDR2 is YYREEE in the germline V gene (reference sequence). This CDR3 comprises 16 residues. The V segment lost 6 bases and the J segment 4 bases; nucleotides outside the gene matches: 6. These data belong to a study of T cell responses to AZD1222 COVID-19 vaccine. Findings and caveats of the study: It should be noted that donors were predominantly white British and more often female, and clonal diversity was possibly underestimated.

The sample in question was peripheral blood, obtained on day 0 of AZD1222 vaccination. The origin of this receptor is an adult in good health. The chain is built from TRBV5-4 and TRBJ2-2; the match to TRBD2 covers 13 bases. The DNA for the CDR3 is TGTGCCAGCAACCCCGGGACTAGCGGGACCACCGGGGAGCTGTTTTTT. This gives the protein CASNPGTSGTTGELFF. The full variable domain, its missing parts supplied by reference TRBV5-4 and TRBJ2-2, is ETGVTQSPTHLIKTRGQQVTLRCSSQSGHNTVSWYQQALGQGPQFIFQYYREEENGRGNFPPRFSGLQFPNYSSELNVNALELDDSALYLCASNPGTSGTTGELFFGEGSRLTVL.